The 14 T cell receptor beta chains given below trace back to one sample, sequenced in a study of T-cell reconstitution after alpha-beta-depleted transplantation in children. The TCRbeta library incorporated unique molecular identifiers. TCRdb recomputed calls from the PCR reads with MiXCR, one row per CDR3 protein. The data contain approximately 4,600 distinct CDR3 sequences, roughly 25% of them seen just once; the ten biggest clones take up over 35%. Material: PBMCs, mostly from graft donor cells, obtained 60 days after TCRalphabeta/CD19-depleted stem cell transplant. The origin of the receptors is a male patient between 2 and 9 years old who had a stem cell transplant for acute lymphoblastic leukemia, so the T cells may come from the graft donor.

This chain joins TRBV4-2 and TRBJ2-3; TRBD1 matches 12 bases. Germline V gives CDR1 LGHNA, CDR2 YNFKEQ. The CDR3 contains 17 residues. J lost 2 bases, V lost 4 bases, and 7 bases had no gene match. CDR3 in DNA: TGTGCCAGCAGCCGACCGGGACAGGGGGCGGACACAGATACGCAGTATTTT. It specifies CASSRPGQGADTDTQYF.

Judged by abundance, this clonotype is large. This chain links TRBV5-1 with TRBJ1-1; TRBD1 agrees at 7 bases. CDR1 is SGHRS, CDR2 YFSETQ, per germline. The CDR3 totals 14 residues. With V trimmed by 4 bases and J by 0 bases, 3 bases remained unmatched. CDR3 coding DNA: TGCGCCAGCAGCAGGGGACAGTTGAACACTGAAGCTTTCTTT. It specifies CASSRGQLNTEAFF.

This clonotype counts as large. The rearrangement links TRBV6-2 or TRBV6-3 to TRBJ1-2, with 7 bases matching TRBD1. CDR3 length equals 15 residues. Unmatched junction bases numbered 9, after V lost 4 bases and J lost 4 bases. Germline CDR1 MNHEY, CDR2 SVGEGT. The CDR3 DNA reads as TGTGCCAGCAGTTTCGGACAGGCCACGGGCTATGGCTACACCTTC. As protein: CASSFGQATGYGYTF.

In this sample, this clonotype turned up many times. J is TRBJ1-4 and V is TRBV7-9; TRBD1 is a possible D gene (5 bases). Germline CDR1 is SEHNR and CDR2 is FQNEAQ (reference sequence). With 5 bases removed from V and 1 base from J, the gap between germline ends came to 11 bases. The CDR3 is made up of 15 amino acids. The CDR3, as DNA: TGTGCCAGCAGCCCTGGACACGAAACTAATGAAAAACTGTTTTTT. As protein: CASSPGHETNEKLFF.

This clonotype was seen ten or more times. The chain has TRBV5-1 and TRBJ1-1; D unclear. V was clipped by 0 bases and J by 1 base, with 7 bases between them. This CDR3 has 14 amino acids. CDR1 is SGHRS and CDR2 is YFSETQ in the germline V gene. The CDR3 loop reads CASSLGRQNTEAFF. CDR3 in DNA: TGCGCCAGCAGCTTGGGACGGCAGAACACTGAAGCTTTCTTT.

This clonotype was recorded at least ten times. CDR3 sequence (DNA): TGTGCCACTCAGGGGATAGAGACCCAGTACTTC. Protein product: CATQGIETQYF. The genes are TRBV10-3 and TRBJ2-5; TRBD1 might be the D (6 bases). Trimming pared 10 bases from V and 4 bases from J, leaving 10 bases between. The CDR3 spans 11 residues. Germline CDR1 reads ENHRY; CDR2 reads SYGVKD.

In this sample, this clonotype turned up many times. The chain couples TRBV2 to TRBJ2-3; possibly TRBD2 for D (6 bases). CDR1 SNHLY and CDR2 FYNNEI come from the germline V gene. The CDR3 consists of 15 residues. Trimming removed 4 bases from V and 3 bases from J, with 14 bases in between. CDR3 in amino acids: CASSVEGLGTDTQYF. The CDR3 bases are TGTGCCAGCAGTGTGGAGGGGTTGGGGACAGATACGCAGTATTTT. The full variable domain, completed using reference TRBV2 and TRBJ2-3, is EPEVTQTPSHQVTQMGQEVILRCVPISNHLYFYWYRQILGQKVEFLVSFYNNEISEKSEIFDDQFSVERPDGSNFTLKIRSTKLEDSAMYFCASSVEGLGTDTQYFGPGTRLTVL.

The genes are TRBV28 and TRBJ1-1; D unclear. Germline V gives CDR1 MDHEN, CDR2 SYDVKM. The CDR3 length is 15 residues. Trimming shortened V by 10 bases and J by 4 bases, and 22 bases separated the two germline ends. The CDR3 sequence: CAMSPKPLVSTEAFF. Written as DNA, the CDR3 is TGTGCCATGAGCCCCAAACCCCTCGTGAGCACTGAAGCTTTCTTT.

This clonotype was observed at least ten times. The V gene is TRBV21-1, the J gene TRBJ2-2; the table names TRBD1, a call not compared with the DNA. TRBV21-1 is listed as a pseudogene. This CDR3 is built from 15 residues. The CDR3 loop is CASSQGPGGTGELFF. CDR3 DNA sequence: TGTGCCAGCAGCCAGGGACCTGGGGGCACCGGGGAGCTGTTTTTT.

This clonotype is labeled as medium-sized. The chain has TRBV2 and TRBJ2-7; D is undetermined. Germline V lookup: CDR1 SNHLY, CDR2 FYNNEI. Trimming shortened V by 4 bases and J by 7 bases, and 5 bases separated the two germline ends. The CDR3 runs to 10 residues. Written as DNA, the CDR3 is TGTGCCAGCAGTGGTGAGGAGCAGTACTTC. Translation: CASSGEEQYF.

The table lists this clonotype with many counts. The rearrangement uses TRBV20-1 and TRBJ2-1; weak D call: TRBD2 (6 bases). Per the germline V gene, CDR1 is DFQATT and CDR2 is SNEGSKA (reference sequence). V lost 2 bases and J 2 bases, leaving 16 bases between the germline ends. There are 16 residues in the CDR3. The CDR3 loop reads CSARPFAGSTYNEQFF. The CDR3 DNA follows: TGCAGTGCTAGACCCTTCGCGGGAAGTACCTACAATGAGCAGTTCTTC.

This clonotype rates as medium-sized. The V gene is TRBV20-1, the J gene TRBJ1-1; D is perhaps TRBD1 (5 bases). V was clipped by 5 bases and J by 5 bases, with 18 bases between them. In germline, CDR1 is DFQATT, CDR2 SNEGSKA (reference sequence). This CDR3 has 14 amino acids. The CDR3 nucleotides are TGCAGTGCTTCGACCGCCCTCGGGGGGACTGAAGCTTTCTTT. Translation gives CSASTALGGTEAFF.

This clonotype was counted ten times or more. The chain employs TRBV20-1 and TRBJ2-5; 11 bases are a match to TRBD2. Trimming took 3 bases from V and 0 from J; bases not matched to a gene: 12. CDR1 and CDR2 (germline): DFQATT, SNEGSKA (reference sequence). The CDR3 covers 18 residues. The CDR3 sequence is CSARTSGMVRRYQETQYF. The CDR3 coding sequence is TGCAGTGCTAGGACTAGCGGGATGGTGAGAAGGTACCAAGAGACCCAGTACTTC.

The sample holds many counts of this clonotype. The chain links TRBV2 to TRBJ1-5; the D is unclear. V gave up 3 bases and J gave up 5 bases, with 11 bases separating them. This CDR3 is built from 14 residues. Germline V lookup: CDR1 SNHLY, CDR2 FYNNEI. CDR3 sequence: CASSDFSYYQPQHF. CDR3 nucleotides: TGTGCCAGCAGTGATTTCAGTTACTATCAGCCCCAGCATTTT.